The present entry profiles one T cell receptor (beta chain) with its context. These data belong to a study of blood T cell repertoires in COVID-19. Study-wide background: Acute and convalescent COVID-19 specimens originated in the United States, Italy and Spain. T cells, B-cell-depleted T cells, or PBMCs supplied cDNA or gDNA.

In the original processing: Reference gene primer amplification gave nucleated cell count estimates. Profiling relied on immunoSEQ multiplex PCR, and the TCRdb table lists in-frame clones only, not all of them. Clonal size and the V and J genes are those of that table, whereas D and trimming came from the DNA. The sample lists more than 110,000 clones; approximately 80% were seen once. The sample was peripheral blood. The source is a human donor in a cohort sampled during active COVID-19.

The CDR3 nucleotides are TGTGCTAGTGGTTTGGTAGTGAGCGGGGGGTCGGTCTACAATGAGCAGTTCTTC. Translating it yields CASGLVVSGGSVYNEQFF. J is TRBJ2-1 and V is TRBV12-5, with 9 bases matching TRBD2. The CDR3 is made up of 18 amino acids. In germline, CDR1 is LGHNT, CDR2 FRNRAP. Trimming cost V 0 bases and J 3 bases; bases outside gene matches: 9.